The source of this T cell receptor (beta chain) is a study of neurological immune-mediated disorders. Germline CDR1 and CDR2: LGHDT and YNNKEL (reference sequence). The CDR3 loop spans 15 amino acids. As regards this clonotype: Relative to the germline gene, one junction end is altered; a read error may explain this.

5'RACE employing 10-nucleotide random UMIs yielded the cDNA. One entry per CDR3 protein results from TCRdb running MiXCR on the 5' RACE reads. The table shows around 5,000 distinct CDR3 sequences, with 20% to 30% occurring only once. The sample was CD8+ T cells from blood. This chain links TRBV3-1 with TRBJ1-5; TRBD1 matches 12 bases. This sequence originates from a woman aged 60-75 years with HTLV-1-associated myelopathy (HAM/TSP). CDR3 sequence: CAIIPGTGGGQPQHF. The CDR3 DNA reads TGTGCCATCATCCCCGGGACAGGGGGCGGTCAGCCACAGCATTTT.